A selection of T cell receptor beta chains follows, all from one sample in a study of T cell responses to AZD1222 COVID-19 vaccine. Data came from immunoSEQ multiplex PCR; TCRdb stores just in-frame clones and leaves some out. The table shows nearly 110,000 clones, with roughly 90% occurring only once. The specimen was peripheral blood, collected on day 0 of AZD1222 vaccination. The receptors stem from an adult in good health. CDR3s include the opening cysteine and the closing phenylalanine or tryptophan. D genes are given only for firm matches. Clone size, where shown, is once, few, many, or a class for clones that have expanded.

d_gene	abundance	j_gene	v_gene	CDR3nt	CDR3aa
TRBD1	NA	TRBJ2-3	TRBV7-2	TGTGCCAGCAGCTCCTGGACAGGTGGGGGAGATACGCAGTATTTT	CASSSWTGGGDTQYF
NA	NA	TRBJ2-1	TRBV21-1	TGTGCCAGCAGCGGTACAAGGACTAGCGTTAGGGGTACACGGTCCAATGAGCAGTTCTTC	CASSGTRTSVRGTRSNEQFF
NA	NA	TRBJ1-5	TRBV30	TGTGCCTGGAGTGGACGGGATCAGCCCCAGCATTTT	CAWSGRDQPQHF
NA	NA	TRBJ1-2	TRBV18	TGTGCCAGCTCACTTGGGGAAATCAACTATGGCTACACCTTC	CASSLGEINYGYTF
TRBD2	NA	TRBJ2-1	TRBV4-2	TGTGCCAGCAGCCAAGCGACTAGCGAGGTGAATGAGCAGTTCTTC	CASSQATSEVNEQFF
NA	NA	TRBJ1-5	TRBV29-1	TGCAGTCCCGTGAGGAGCAATCAGCCCCAGCATTTT	CSPVRSNQPQHF
TRBD1	few	TRBJ2-3	TRBV10-3	TGTGCCATCAGTGAGTCGAGGGGACAGGCTGATACGCAGTATTTT	CAISESRGQADTQYF
NA	NA	TRBJ2-1	TRBV30	TGTGCCTGGAGTGCCCCAAGGACAGGGCGTATAGCGGGATACAATGAGCAGTTCTTC	CAWSAPRTGRIAGYNEQFF
TRBD2	NA	TRBJ2-1	TRBV7-8	TGTGCCAGCAGCTTCCGCTGGCCTAGCGGTCGAGACAATGAGCAGTTCTTC	CASSFRWPSGRDNEQFF
TRBD1	NA	TRBJ2-7	TRBV6-5	TGTGCCAGCAGCGACAGGGCCTACGAGCAGTACTTC	CASSDRAYEQYF
NA	once	TRBJ2-3	TRBV18	TGTGCCAGCTCACCACCGGGCGACACAGATACGCAGTATTTT	CASSPPGDTDTQYF
NA	NA	TRBJ2-1	TRBV6-2/TRBV6-3	TGTGCCAGCAGTTCGTACAAACCCAGCTCCTACAATGAGCAGTTCTTC	CASSSYKPSSYNEQFF
NA	NA	TRBJ1-2	TRBV19	TGTGCCAGTAGTCCCAGCTATGGCTACACCTTC	CASSPSYGYTF
NA	NA	TRBJ1-1	TRBV30	TGTGCCTGGAAAGGATGGCAGGTGAACACTGAAGCTTTCTTT	CAWKGWQVNTEAFF
TRBD1	NA	TRBJ1-4	TRBV10-2	TGCGCCAGCATCCCGACAGGGTCTAGTGAAAAACTGTTTTTT	CASIPTGSSEKLFF